The 25 T cell receptor beta chains reported below all come from one sample, sequenced in a study of OX40 agonist ivuxolimab in advanced cancers. TCRdb's table, derived via immunoSEQ multiplex PCR, lists solely in-frame clones and lacks some. Here the sample spans about 46,000 clones, 89% being singletons. The starting material was CD4+ or CD8+ T cells sorted from blood, obtained in a trial of the OX40 agonist ivuxolimab. The receptors stem from an adult with an advanced solid tumor such as melanoma, head and neck, liver or kidney cancer.

This chain joins TRBV2 and TRBJ2-3; 10 nucleotides agree with TRBD2. Germline assignment: CDR1 SNHLY and CDR2 FYNNEI. The CDR3 has 16 residues. J was trimmed by 0 bases and V by 3 bases; bases with no gene match: 3. The CDR3 is CASSEGLATSTDTQYF. CDR3 nucleotide sequence: TGTGCCAGCAGTGAGGGACTAGCGACTAGCACAGATACGCAGTATTTT.

This chain joins TRBV2 and TRBJ1-1, with D hard to call. Germline CDR1 SNHLY, CDR2 FYNNEI. The CDR3 totals 12 residues. Between the trimmed V and J ends, which lost 11 bases and 0 bases, there was a span of 10 bases. CDR3 in DNA: TGTGCCGATGATATTTTGAACACTGAAGCTTTCTTT. Its protein product is CADDILNTEAFF.

This clone has just one count. V and J are TRBV6-6 and TRBJ2-1; TRBD1 aligns across 8 bases. The germline gives CDR1 MNHNY, CDR2 SVGAGI (reference sequence). The CDR3 is 15 amino acids. Germline trimming cut 0 bases from V and 7 bases from J; bases unmatched to any gene: 5. CDR3 region: CASSYSGQAGNEQFF. CDR3 bases: TGTGCCAGCAGTTACTCGGGACAGGCGGGTAATGAGCAGTTCTTC.

The V call is TRBV7-6, the J call TRBJ1-2; D gene ambiguous. This CDR3 contains 15 residues. Germline values: CDR1 SGHVS, CDR2 FNYEAQ. Trimming pared 5 bases from V and 4 bases from J, leaving 17 bases between. CDR3 coding DNA: TGTGCCAGCAGCCCCGGGCACACGATTCTCTATGGCTACACCTTC. Encoded protein: CASSPGHTILYGYTF.

This clone was counted once. The rearrangement joins TRBV5-8 to TRBJ2-1; 15 nucleotides agree with TRBD2. The length of the CDR3 is 15 residues. CDR1 and CDR2 from the germline V gene are SGHTS and YDEGEE. V was clipped by 5 bases and J by 7 bases; unmatched bases: 4. CDR3 sequence: CASSYGTSGGNEQFF. CDR3 in DNA: TGTGCCAGCAGTTATGGGACTAGCGGGGGGAATGAGCAGTTCTTC.

V usage is TRBV14 and J usage is TRBJ2-1, with TRBD2 matching 8 bases. J was trimmed by 2 bases and V by 4 bases; bases with no gene match: 4. The length of the CDR3 is 15 residues. The germline V gene encodes CDR1 SGHDN and CDR2 FVKESK. CDR3 in DNA: TGTGCCAGCAGCCTCCTAGCGGGTACCTACAATGAGCAGTTCTTC. Protein: CASSLLAGTYNEQFF.

The V call is TRBV27, the J call TRBJ2-7, with 10 positions matching TRBD2. Germline trimming cut 5 bases from V and 1 base from J; bases unmatched to any gene: 2. CDR3 length equals 14 residues. The germline V gene encodes CDR1 MNHEY and CDR2 SMNVEV (reference sequence). DNA for the CDR3: TGTGCCAGCAGTCCGGGACTAGCGTCCTACGAGCAGTACTTC. Translated, it gives CASSPGLASYEQYF.

The CDR3 loop is CASSLGQLYEQYF. CDR3 DNA: TGTGCCAGCAGCTTAGGACAGCTCTACGAGCAGTACTTC. The rearrangement links TRBV11-2 to TRBJ2-7; weak D call: TRBD1 (5 bases). Germline V gene lookup returns CDR1 SGHAT and CDR2 FQNNGV. The CDR3 contains 13 residues. V lost 1 base and J lost 3, with 7 bases in between.

The V and J genes are TRBV5-1 and TRBJ2-5, with 7 bases that match TRBD1. The CDR3 totals 15 residues. The germline V gene has CDR1 SGHRS and CDR2 YFSETQ. J lost 2 bases, V lost 3 bases, and 7 bases had no gene match. DNA for the CDR3: TGCGCCAGCAGCTCGGAGACAGGGATACAAGAGACCCAGTACTTC. Protein: CASSSETGIQETQYF.

Notes on this clone: Other DNA sequences in this specimen translate into the identical CDR3. The chain employs TRBV7-2 and TRBJ1-2; 8 bases are a match to TRBD1. This CDR3 comprises 16 residues. CDR1 is SGHTA, CDR2 FQGNSA, per germline. With 4 bases clipped from V and 1 base from J, the junction kept 8 bases outside the gene matches. The CDR3 loop is CASSSGQGLINYGYTF. CDR3 bases: TGTGCCAGCAGCTCCGGACAGGGCCTGATTAACTATGGCTACACCTTC. Full variable domain (outside the CDR3, taken from reference TRBV7-2 and TRBJ1-2): GAGVSQSPSNKVTEKGKDVELRCDPISGHTALYWYRQSLGQGLEFLIYFQGNSAPDKSGLPSDRFSAERTGGSVSTLTIQRTQQEDSAVYLCASSSGQGLINYGYTFGSGTRLTVV.

The chain recombines TRBV9 with TRBJ1-4; D may be TRBD1 (5 bases). The ends were cut back, 2 bases at V and 3 bases at J, with 11 bases in the middle. Germline lookup yields CDR1 SGDLS and CDR2 YYNGEE. The CDR3 extends over 15 amino acids. CDR3 loop: CASSVIGGANEKLFF. CDR3 DNA sequence: TGTGCCAGCAGCGTCATCGGGGGAGCTAATGAAAAACTGTTTTTT. Full variable domain (remainder filled in from reference TRBV9 and TRBJ1-4): DSGVTQTPKHLITATGQRVTLRCSPRSGDLSVYWYQQSLDQGLQFLIQYYNGEERAKGNILERFSAQQFPDLHSELNLSSLELGDSALYFCASSVIGGANEKLFFGSGTQLSVL.

A single count supports this clone. The chain combines TRBV19 with TRBJ2-1; D possibly uses TRBD1 or TRBD2 (5 bases each). V was clipped by 5 bases and J by 6 bases, with 11 bases between them. CDR3 length: 13 amino acids. Germline values: CDR1 LNHDA, CDR2 SQIVND (reference sequence). CDR3 protein: CASSLGVGNEQFF. CDR3 DNA: TGTGCCAGTAGTTTGGGGGTCGGCAATGAGCAGTTCTTC.

This chain uses TRBV30 with TRBJ1-6, with D hard to call. The CDR3 runs 14 residues. V dropped 3 bases and J dropped 1 base, with 7 bases sitting between them. Germline CDR1 is GTSNPN and CDR2 is SVGIG (reference sequence). CDR3 sequence reads: CAWRGWSYNSPLHF. In DNA form, the CDR3 reads TGTGCCTGGAGGGGGTGGTCCTATAATTCACCCCTCCACTTT.

The chain carries TRBV4-3 and TRBJ1-1, with D hard to call. This CDR3 contains 15 residues. Germline V CDR1 and CDR2: LGHNA, YSLEER. Trimming stripped 4 bases from V and 1 base from J, with 13 bases between. The CDR3 DNA reads TGCGCCAGCAGCCTTGGGTGGGGAGCGAACACTGAAGCTTTCTTT. It yields the protein CASSLGWGANTEAFF.

The V and J genes are TRBV7-2 and TRBJ1-1; no clear D. Per the germline V gene, CDR1 is SGHTA and CDR2 is FQGNSA. Trimming took off 5 bases at V and 2 bases at J, with 18 bases between the two ends. The CDR3 is made up of 16 amino acids. In DNA form, the CDR3 reads TGTGCCAGCAGCATAAGGAGATACACGCCCAACACTGAAGCTTTCTTT. As protein: CASSIRRYTPNTEAFF.

The chain is built from TRBV5-1 and TRBJ2-7; TRBD1 aligns across 7 bases. In germline, CDR1 is SGHRS, CDR2 YFSETQ. This CDR3 comprises 12 residues. The trim removed 6 bases at V and 7 bases at J, leaving 7 bases unmatched. DNA for the CDR3: TGCGCCAGCAAGGTAACAGGGGAAGAGCAGTACTTC. This encodes CASKVTGEEQYF. The full variable domain, in which reference TRBV5-1 and TRBJ2-7 provide the parts outside the CDR3, is KAGVTQTPRYLIKTRGQQVTLSCSPISGHRSVSWYQQTPGQGLQFLFEYFSETQRNKGNFPGRFSGRQFSNSRSEMNVSTLELGDSALYLCASKVTGEEQYFGPGTRLTVT.

This clone was seen more than once but under ten times. The chain uses TRBV27 and TRBJ1-1; TRBD1 might be the D (6 bases). Looked up from germline, CDR1 is MNHEY and CDR2 is SMNVEV (reference sequence). The CDR3 totals 14 residues. With 6 bases removed from V and 5 bases from J, the gap between germline ends came to 16 bases. The CDR3 protein is CASSSGGAWTEAFF. CDR3 nucleotides: TGTGCCAGCAGCTCGGGGGGGGCGTGGACTGAAGCTTTCTTT.

The rearrangement links TRBV7-6 to TRBJ2-7; 9 bases are shared with TRBD1. The ends lost 5 bases at V and 5 bases at J; junction bases unmatched: 10. CDR1 is SGHVS, CDR2 FNYEAQ, per germline. The CDR3 consists of 15 residues. DNA for the CDR3: TGTGCCAGCAGCGCCTTGGGGACAGGGCCCAACGAGCAGTACTTC. Its translation is CASSALGTGPNEQYF. Variable domain in full (rest from reference TRBV7-6 and TRBJ2-7): GAGVSQSPRYKVTKRGQDVALRCDPISGHVSLYWYRQALGQGPEFLTYFNYEAQQDKSGLPNDRFSAERPEGSISTLTIQRTEQRDSAMYRCASSALGTGPNEQYFGPGTRLTVT.

The chain combines TRBV13 with TRBJ2-7, with D possibly matching TRBD1 (6 bases). The CDR3 is 14 amino acids. V was cut by 2 bases and J by 7 bases, with 15 bases left in between. Germline CDR1 is PRHDT and CDR2 is FYEKMQ (reference sequence). CDR3 residues: CASSLMGAGGEQYF. CDR3 nucleotides: TGTGCCAGCAGCTTAATGGGGGCGGGCGGGGAGCAGTACTTC.

The chain links TRBV11-2 to TRBJ1-1; D is undetermined. With 1 base removed from V and 1 base from J, the gap between germline ends came to 13 bases. CDR3 size: 16 residues. The germline gives CDR1 SGHAT, CDR2 FQNNGV. In DNA form, the CDR3 reads TGTGCCAGCAGCTTAGCCGGGAAGGTGTGGAACACTGAAGCTTTCTTT. It translates to CASSLAGKVWNTEAFF.

The chain combines TRBV15 with TRBJ1-4, with D uncertain. The germline V and J ends were trimmed by 1 base and 5 bases, with 14 bases remaining between them. Germline values: CDR1 LNHNV, CDR2 YYDKDF (reference sequence). CDR3 length: 16 amino acids. CDR3 region: CATSRGLLGGNEKLFF. The CDR3 DNA follows: TGTGCCACCAGCAGAGGCTTGCTTGGCGGGAATGAAAAACTGTTTTTT.

J is TRBJ1-1 and V is TRBV25-1; D perhaps matches TRBD1 (5 bases). Per germline, CDR1 MGHDK and CDR2 SYGVNS. Trimming stripped 1 base from V and 6 bases from J, with 12 bases between. This CDR3 region has 14 residues. The CDR3 region is CASSEFGGRAEAFF. CDR3 bases: TGTGCCAGCAGTGAATTCGGGGGAAGGGCTGAAGCTTTCTTT. The full variable domain, rest sourced from reference TRBV25-1 and TRBJ1-1, is EADIYQTPRYLVIGTGKKITLECSQTMGHDKMYWYQQDPGMELHLIHYSYGVNSTEKGDLSSESTVSRIRTEHFPLTLESARPSHTSQYLCASSEFGGRAEAFFGQGTRLTVV.

The gene calls are TRBV6-1 and TRBJ2-1, with 10 bases that match TRBD2. This CDR3 comprises 16 residues. With V trimmed by 3 bases and J by 7 bases, 9 bases remained unmatched. Germline CDR1 and CDR2: MNHNS and SASEGT. This CDR3 reads CASSDFASGGGNEQFF. DNA for the CDR3: TGTGCCAGCAGTGATTTCGCTAGCGGGGGAGGTAATGAGCAGTTCTTC.

This rearrangement joins TRBV9 to TRBJ2-3; 7 bases agree with TRBD2. CDR1 is SGDLS, CDR2 YYNGEE, per germline. Germline trimming cut 2 bases from V and 4 bases from J; bases unmatched to any gene: 10. The CDR3 sequence is 16 residues long. CDR3 DNA sequence: TGTGCCAGCAGCGTCTTGGCGGGAGCTGGGTCAGATACGCAGTATTTT. As protein: CASSVLAGAGSDTQYF.

This sequence joins TRBV7-9 and TRBJ1-1, with 7 bases fitting TRBD1. The CDR3 is 16 amino acids. Unmatched junction bases numbered 9, after V lost 1 base and J lost 4 bases. Germline V gene data show CDR1 as SEHNR and CDR2 as FQNEAQ (reference sequence). The CDR3 nucleotides read TGTGCCAGCAGCTTAGAGTATAGGGGGCATAGCACTGAAGCTTTCTTT. Protein product: CASSLEYRGHSTEAFF.